This entry lists 12 T cell receptor beta chains sequenced from one sample in a study of Ad26.COV2.S vaccination and SARS-CoV-2 variants. The treatment here: some 19 received Ad26.COV2.S at low or high dose, single or two shots; about 5 received placebo; per-sample allocation not given. All samples were drawn on day 63, counting from the first vaccine or placebo injection. Some clones are missing from TCRdb's copy, which holds only in-frame ones; the method was immunoSEQ multiplex PCR. This sample has about 450,000 clones, with 89% found just once. The material was peripheral blood, obtained in a trial of Ad26.COV2.S vaccine versus placebo. These receptors were taken from a person aged 18-65 years who received the Ad26.COV2.S COVID-19 vaccine or a placebo.

The V gene is TRBV7-9, the J gene TRBJ2-7; 8 nucleotides agree with TRBD1. The V segment lost 8 bases and the J segment 6 bases; nucleotides outside the gene matches: 9. CDR1 and CDR2 from the germline V gene are SEHNR and FQNEAQ (reference sequence). The CDR3 contains 13 residues. The CDR3 sequence: CASAQQGGSEQYV. Here the CDR3 DNA reads TGTGCCAGCGCCCAACAGGGGGGATCCGAGCAGTACGTC.

The rearrangement links TRBV9 to TRBJ2-5; the D gene is possibly TRBD1 (5 bases). V was trimmed by 5 bases and J by 2 bases, leaving 13 bases between them. The CDR3 extends over 14 amino acids. Germline V CDR1 and CDR2: SGDLS, YYNGEE. In nucleotides, the CDR3 is TGTGCCAGCAGTCTCGGACATTTTCAAGAGACCCAGTACTTC. Amino acids: CASSLGHFQETQYF.

V usage is TRBV6-5 and J usage is TRBJ1-1, with TRBD1 as a possible D gene (5 bases). V was clipped by 3 bases and J by 5 bases, with 13 bases between them. CDR3 length: 14 residues. Germline CDR1 MNHEY, CDR2 SVGAGI. This CDR3 is CASSYHGAGTEAFF. The CDR3 DNA reads as TGTGCCAGCAGTTATCACGGGGCGGGGACTGAAGCTTTCTTT.

J is TRBJ1-6 and V is TRBV7-2; D remains ambiguous. Looked up from germline, CDR1 is SGHTA and CDR2 is FQGNSA. V shed 2 bases and J shed 8 bases, with 13 bases lying between them. The length of the CDR3 is 15 residues. The DNA for the CDR3 is TGTGCCAGCAGCTTACGACGCCCTGGGGATTCACCCCTCCACTTT. Its protein product is CASSLRRPGDSPLHF.

J is TRBJ1-5 and V is TRBV28; tentatively, D is TRBD1 (5 bases). CDR1 and CDR2 from the germline V gene are MDHEN and SYDVKM. The CDR3 runs to 14 residues. The ends were cut back, 7 bases at V and 6 bases at J, with 16 bases in the middle. CDR3 in amino acids: CASTRQLLGQPQHF. The DNA for the CDR3 is TGTGCCAGCACCCGACAGCTGTTGGGTCAGCCCCAGCATTTT.

This chain uses TRBV4-1 with TRBJ2-2; D ambiguous. Germline V gene lookup returns CDR1 MGHRA and CDR2 YSYEKL. With 0 bases removed from V and 1 base from J, the gap between germline ends came to 9 bases. The CDR3 length is 16 residues. CDR3 DNA: TGCGCCAGCAGCCAAGATCCAGATCTGAACACCGGGGAGCTGTTTTTT. It translates to CASSQDPDLNTGELFF.

The sample holds one count of this clone. V is TRBV6-1 and J is TRBJ2-3, with unresolved D. This CDR3 contains 16 residues. Germline V CDR1 and CDR2: MNHNS, SASEGT. The germline V and J ends were trimmed by 2 bases and 0 bases, with 12 bases remaining between them. The CDR3 DNA follows: TGTGCCAGCAGTGAATTTTCCAGTGCTAGCACAGATACGCAGTATTTT. Its protein product is CASSEFSSASTDTQYF.

V gene TRBV27 combines with J gene TRBJ1-2; tentative D call: TRBD1 (5 bases). The germline CDR1 and CDR2 sequences are MNHEY and SMNVEV (reference sequence). The CDR3 is 16 amino acids. V lost 4 bases and J 4 bases, leaving 19 bases between the germline ends. The CDR3 DNA reads TGTGCCAGCAGTTCCCCGAAGAGGGGAGGGAGCTATGGCTACACCTTC. Translating gives CASSSPKRGGSYGYTF.

The genes are TRBV11-1 and TRBJ1-1; 7 positions match TRBD1. This CDR3 spans 15 amino acids. Germline values: CDR1 SGHAT, CDR2 FQDESV (reference sequence). V shed 5 bases, J shed 4 bases, and the junction held 10 bases outside the gene matches. The CDR3 coding sequence is TGTGCCAGCAGCCTAGGATTAGGGGGCGGCACTGAAGCTTTCTTT. It translates to CASSLGLGGGTEAFF.

V and J are TRBV27 and TRBJ1-1; the D gene is possibly TRBD1 (6 bases). Germline CDR1 is MNHEY and CDR2 is SMNVEV (reference sequence). The CDR3 has 16 amino acids. Trimming left V 8 bases short and J 0 bases short, with 19 bases between. The DNA for the CDR3 is TGTGCCAGCCGTCGGGGGGGCAATTATATGAACACTGAAGCTTTCTTT. Translation gives CASRRGGNYMNTEAFF.

The chain recombines TRBV3-1 (or the pseudogene TRBV3-2) with TRBJ1-6; no reliable D call. CDR3 length: 15 amino acids. Deletions cut 1 base from V and 3 bases from J, with 7 bases between. In germline, CDR1 is LGHDT, CDR2 YNNKEL (reference sequence). The CDR3 spells CASSQGMDYNSPLHF. In nucleotides, the CDR3 is TGTGCCAGCAGCCAAGGTATGGACTATAATTCACCCCTCCACTTT.

As for this clone: Other DNA sequences within the sample encode an identical CDR3. The chain employs TRBV6-5 and TRBJ2-6; no definite D call. CDR3 length: 14 amino acids. V was shortened by 5 bases and J by 1 base, with 6 bases between the two germline ends. CDR1 is MNHEY and CDR2 is SVGAGI in the germline V gene. CDR3 sequence (DNA): TGTGCCAGCAGTCCGCATTCTGGGGCCAACGTCCTGACTTTC. It codes for CASSPHSGANVLTF.